This passage covers 3 T cell receptor beta chains from one sample sequenced in a study of blood T cell repertoires in COVID-19. Clones were read by immunoSEQ multiplex PCR, and TCRdb kept only the in-frame ones, dropping some. The table shows about 400,000 clones, with more than 75% occurring only once. The material sequenced was PBMCs or T cells enriched from blood (not recorded which). The source of these receptors is a woman younger than 45 with acute COVID-19.

V and J are TRBV18 and TRBJ2-3, with 7 positions matching TRBD2. There are 15 residues in the CDR3. V shed 2 bases, J shed 2 bases, and the junction held 4 bases outside the gene matches. CDR1 is KGHSH, CDR2 LQKENI, per germline. CDR3: CASSPAGDATDTQYF. CDR3 nucleotide sequence: TGTGCCAGCTCACCAGCGGGGGACGCCACAGATACGCAGTATTTT.

The J gene is TRBJ2-1, the V gene TRBV7-2; D perhaps matches TRBD2 (6 bases). The CDR3 is made up of 14 amino acids. V lost 10 bases and J lost 8, with 21 bases in between. Germline CDR1 is SGHTA and CDR2 is FQGNSA. The CDR3 DNA reads TGTGCCACCCCCCGGAGTAGCGGAGGAGATGAGCAGTTCTTC. It encodes CATPRSSGGDEQFF.

The J gene is TRBJ1-3, the V gene TRBV19, with a possible D match to TRBD1 (5 bases). CDR1 and CDR2 (germline): LNHDA, SQIVND (reference sequence). The CDR3 is made up of 14 amino acids. The V end lost 7 bases, the J end lost 3 bases, and 13 bases lay between the germline ends. CDR3 nucleotides: TGTGCCAGTACTCCGGGGGATTTTGGAAACACCATATATTTT. Residues: CASTPGDFGNTIYF.